The entry that follows covers one T cell receptor beta chain sequence. The target antigen is unknown. This entry comes from a study of shared clonotypes between healthy human individuals. Broader study findings: Clonotypes not shared had lower generation probabilities than those common to all four donors.

CDR3 length: 15 residues. V was shortened by 5 bases and J by 3 bases, with 17 bases between the two germline ends. Looked up from germline, CDR1 is MNHEY and CDR2 is SMNVEV (reference sequence). A split of CD4+ cells into CD45RA+ naive and CD45RA-negative memory subsets was performed. The authors ran the assay at deep level. Each sorted subset replicate got 200 ng genomic DNA, 30,000 or so genomes. Repertoires were generated with immunoSEQ multiplex PCR, while TCRdb's copy carries only in-frame clones and drops some. This repertoire shows some 2 million clones, 90% to 95% found once; its top ten account for 0.13%.

The sequence was collected from a man aged 18 to 35 in good health. The specimen sequenced was naive CD4+ T cells sorted from blood. As to subset: CD45RA+ positively selected. This sequence joins TRBV27 and TRBJ2-7; D perhaps matches TRBD2 (5 bases). The CDR3 nucleotides are TGTGCCAGCAGTCCGTACCGAAAGCGGAACTACGAGCAGTACTTC. Its translation is CASSPYRKRNYEQYF.